This TCR beta chain emerged from a study of blood T cell repertoires in COVID-19. Study-level background: COVID-19 samples from acute and convalescent phases originated in the United States, Italy and Spain. PBMCs, B-cell-depleted T cells, or T cells were the source of the cDNA or gDNA that made up the material.

Study processing details: Amplification with reference gene primers provided the estimates of nucleated cell counts. Assay: immunoSEQ multiplex PCR; the TCRdb copy retains only in-frame clones and omits some. That table furnishes V, J and clone size, whereas the DNA furnished D and trimming. The repertoire holds roughly 230,000 clones, with approximately 84% as singletons. This CDR3 comprises 12 residues. V was cut by 2 bases and J by 4 bases, with 5 bases left in between. The TCR was taken from a man between 45 and 60 years old with acute or convalescent COVID-19. This chain links TRBV12-3 or TRBV12-4 with TRBJ1-2, with no clear D. Sequenced sample: peripheral blood. The CDR3 region is CASSLKAYGYTF. The DNA of the CDR3 is TGTGCCAGCAGTTTAAAAGCCTATGGCTACACCTTC.